A selection of T cell receptor beta chains follows, all from one sample in a study of T cell repertoires in cytomegalovirus infection. Each CDR3 protein gets one entry after TCRdb re-called the reads with MiXCR. Of tens of thousands of distinct CDR3 sequences listed, 20% are singletons. For these receptors, no antigen is known. Specimen: CD8+ T cells from cultured PBMCs, collected from culture after CMV antigen stimulation. The source of these receptors is a human donor in good health (CMV status not recorded). Some clones in this sample may be carry-over from other donors' samples. CDR3s include the opening cysteine and the closing phenylalanine or tryptophan. A D gene is named only where the DNA matches it firmly. Expanded clones get a size class; other rows say once, few or many, or leave the size out.

len,abundance,v_gene,d_gene,j_gene,CDR3aa,CDR3nt
14,NA,TRBV27,TRBD1,TRBJ2-7,CASSLGTGKGEQYF,TGTGCCAGCAGTTTGGGGACAGGGAAGGGCGAGCAGTACTTC
16,NA,TRBV7-6,NA,TRBJ2-7,CASSSPLEGGSHEQYF,TGTGCCAGCAGCTCCCCCCTAGAGGGAGGCTCCCACGAGCAGTACTTC
16,NA,TRBV7-2,TRBD1,TRBJ1-4,CASTTRQGASNEKLFF,TGTGCCAGCACAACCCGGCAGGGGGCTTCTAATGAAAAACTGTTTTTT
13,NA,TRBV7-6,NA,TRBJ2-7,CASSLAEPDEQYF,TGTGCCAGCAGCTTAGCGGAACCGGACGAGCAGTACTTC
16,few,TRBV19,TRBD2,TRBJ2-7,CASNPAGGPNPYEQYF,TGTGCCAGTAATCCAGCGGGGGGGCCGAACCCCTACGAGCAGTACTTC
16,NA,TRBV4-1,TRBD2,TRBJ2-7,CASSQAGTSGPYEQYF,TGCGCCAGCAGCCAGGCCGGGACTAGCGGCCCCTACGAGCAGTACTTC
15,NA,TRBV6-1,NA,TRBJ2-3,CASSEAPGSTDTQYF,TGTGCCAGCAGTGAAGCGCCAGGGAGCACAGATACGCAGTATTTT
16,many,TRBV7-2,TRBD2,TRBJ2-5,CASSLYSGGIKETQYF,TGTGCCAGCAGCCTCTATAGCGGGGGCATAAAAGAGACCCAGTACTTC
13,few,TRBV6-2/TRBV6-3,NA,TRBJ2-3,CASSMTRSSTQYF,TGTGCCAGCAGCATGACTAGGTCTAGTACGCAGTATTTT
11,NA,TRBV6-1,NA,TRBJ1-5,CASSDAQPQHF,TGTGCCAGCAGTGACGCGCAGCCCCAGCATTTT
12,NA,TRBV27,NA,TRBJ2-1,CASSLGQNKQFF,TGTGCCAGCAGTTTAGGGCAAAATAAGCAGTTCTTC
14,NA,TRBV11-1,NA,TRBJ2-1,CASSLLAANNEQFF,TGTGCCAGCAGCTTATTGGCAGCTAACAATGAGCAGTTCTTC
15,few,TRBV7-9,TRBD1,TRBJ1-1,CASSTRTGSDTEAFF,TGTGCCAGCAGCACGCGGACAGGAAGTGACACTGAAGCTTTCTTT
14,few,TRBV5-1,NA,TRBJ2-7,CASSLARGTHEQYF,TGCGCCAGCAGCCTGGCCCGGGGGACCCACGAGCAGTACTTC
12,few,TRBV7-9,NA,TRBJ2-3,CASKPGQNTQYF,TGTGCCAGCAAACCGGGTCAGAATACGCAGTATTTT
13,NA,TRBV6-2/TRBV6-3,NA,TRBJ2-7,CASNSLYSGGPDF,TGTGCCAGCAACTCACTATACTCAGGGGGGCCGGACTTC
16,NA,TRBV6-5,NA,TRBJ1-5,CASSKGAHIGNQPQHF,TGTGCCAGCAGCAAAGGGGCTCATATTGGCAATCAGCCCCAGCATTTT
14,NA,TRBV12-3/TRBV12-4,TRBD1,TRBJ2-4,CASSLARQGGIQYF,TGTGCCAGCAGTTTAGCGCGACAGGGGGGCATTCAGTACTTC
12,NA,TRBV12-3/TRBV12-4,NA,TRBJ2-7,CASSSTRDEQYF,TGTGCCAGCAGTTCTACTAGGGACGAGCAGTACTTC
13,many,TRBV7-2,TRBD2,TRBJ2-7,CASGGGGGYEQYF,TGTGCCAGCGGAGGTGGGGGGGGCTACGAGCAGTACTTC
18,few,TRBV20-1,TRBD2,TRBJ2-6,CSARGASSGPFGANVLTF,TGCAGTGCTAGGGGGGCGTCTAGCGGGCCCTTCGGGGCCAACGTCCTGACTTTC
16,NA,TRBV4-1,NA,TRBJ1-2,CASSQFRGTQIYGYTF,TGCGCCAGCAGCCAGTTTCGCGGGACACAAATCTATGGCTACACCTTC
14,NA,TRBV12-3/TRBV12-4,NA,TRBJ1-6,CASSLGSFNSPLHF,TGTGCCAGCAGTTTGGGCAGTTTTAATTCACCCCTCCACTTT
15,few,TRBV12-3/TRBV12-4,TRBD2,TRBJ2-3,CASRSAGRSTDTQYF,TGTGCCAGCAGATCAGCGGGAAGGAGCACAGATACGCAGTATTTT
15,once,TRBV20-1,TRBD1,TRBJ1-2,CSASPTGIYNYGYTF,TGCAGTGCTTCCCCGACAGGGATCTATAACTATGGCTACACCTTC
13,few,TRBV7-6,NA,TRBJ2-2,CASSSQESWELFF,TGTGCCAGCAGCTCCCAGGAGAGCTGGGAGCTGTTTTTT
16,NA,TRBV9,TRBD2,TRBJ2-1,CASSVDEAGGPGEQFF,TGTGCCAGCAGCGTAGATGAAGCGGGAGGGCCAGGTGAGCAGTTCTTC
15,many,TRBV18,TRBD2,TRBJ2-1,CASSSTSGNHNEQFF,TGTGCCAGCTCATCGACTAGCGGGAATCACAATGAGCAGTTCTTC
14,NA,TRBV4-1,TRBD2,TRBJ2-1,CASSQAGGRQEQFF,TGCGCCAGCAGCCAGGCGGGGGGGCGACAGGAGCAGTTCTTC
15,NA,TRBV6-6,NA,TRBJ1-2,CASSYEGTIHYGYTF,TGTGCCAGCAGTTACGAAGGCACGATACACTATGGCTACACCTTC
12,few,TRBV5-6,NA,TRBJ2-3,CASSLYGDTQYF,TGTGCCAGCAGCTTGTACGGAGATACGCAGTATTTT
16,NA,TRBV12-3/TRBV12-4,TRBD2,TRBJ2-2,CASSLTSGRATGELFF,TGTGCCAGCAGTCTGACTAGCGGGAGGGCCACCGGGGAGCTGTTTTTT
15,few,TRBV6-8,NA,TRBJ2-7,CASSYSGTSSYEQYF,TGTGCCAGCAGTTACTCCGGGACATCATCCTACGAGCAGTACTTC
15,NA,TRBV12-3/TRBV12-4,NA,TRBJ2-1,CASSPLPGAYNEQFF,TGTGCCAGCAGTCCTCTGCCGGGGGCCTACAATGAGCAGTTCTTC
16,few,TRBV11-2,TRBD1,TRBJ2-1,CASSLWRDRAYNEQFF,TGTGCCAGCAGCCTCTGGCGTGACAGGGCATACAATGAGCAGTTCTTC
15,NA,TRBV4-1,NA,TRBJ2-1,CASSQNPSSYNEQFF,TGCGCCAGCAGCCAAAACCCGAGCTCCTACAATGAGCAGTTCTTC
15,few,TRBV6-6,NA,TRBJ2-2,CATPGEGRNTGELFF,TGTGCCACCCCAGGGGAGGGCCGCAACACCGGGGAGCTGTTTTTT
13,few,TRBV7-2,NA,TRBJ2-7,CASSPRTFYEQYF,TGTGCCAGCAGCCCGCGAACTTTTTACGAGCAGTACTTC
15,NA,TRBV7-2,TRBD1,TRBJ2-1,CASSWTGPRYNEQFF,TGTGCCAGCAGCTGGACAGGACCCAGATACAATGAGCAGTTCTTC
16,few,TRBV19,NA,TRBJ2-7,CASSYRESVPAYEQYF,TGTGCCAGCTCCTATCGGGAGTCGGTACCAGCCTACGAGCAGTACTTC
16,few,TRBV19,TRBD2,TRBJ2-1,CASSIMASGSYNEQFF,TGTGCCAGTAGTATCATGGCTAGCGGGTCCTACAATGAGCAGTTCTTC
15,NA,TRBV7-6,TRBD1,TRBJ2-3,CASSLRGQITDTQYF,TGTGCCAGCAGCTTAAGGGGACAGATCACAGATACGCAGTATTTT
13,once,TRBV15,NA,TRBJ2-1,CATSGTPYNEQFF,TGTGCCACCAGCGGAACTCCCTACAATGAGCAGTTCTTC
16,few,TRBV28,TRBD1,TRBJ1-5,CASSAFQGVSNQPQHF,TGTGCCAGCAGTGCATTCCAGGGGGTTAGCAATCAGCCCCAGCATTTT
14,NA,TRBV7-8,TRBD2,TRBJ2-7,CASSPEAGRDEQYF,TGTGCCAGCAGCCCCGAGGCGGGGAGGGACGAGCAGTACTTC
14,NA,TRBV7-2,NA,TRBJ1-4,CASSLKGTYEKLFF,TGTGCCAGCAGCTTAAAAGGGACCTATGAAAAACTGTTTTTT
16,few,TRBV4-1,TRBD2,TRBJ2-3,CASSPQGLAEADTQYF,TGCGCCAGCAGTCCCCAGGGACTAGCAGAAGCAGATACGCAGTATTTT
13,NA,TRBV6-5,TRBD1,TRBJ2-1,CASSFFPGGRQFF,TGTGCCAGCAGTTTTTTCCCAGGGGGCAGGCAGTTCTTC
15,NA,TRBV6-1,TRBD1,TRBJ2-1,CASSEAGTGGREQFF,TGTGCCAGCAGTGAAGCCGGGACAGGGGGCCGTGAGCAGTTCTTC
12,few,TRBV7-2,NA,TRBJ1-1,CASSPANTEAFF,TGTGCCAGCAGCCCGGCGAACACTGAAGCTTTCTTT
13,NA,TRBV27,NA,TRBJ2-2,CASRKGAAGELFF,TGTGCCAGCAGAAAAGGGGCGGCCGGGGAGCTGTTTTTT
17,few,TRBV2,TRBD2,TRBJ2-1,CASSEARALAGYNEQFF,TGTGCCAGCAGTGAAGCGCGGGCCCTAGCGGGATACAATGAGCAGTTCTTC
18,few,TRBV4-2,TRBD2,TRBJ2-7,CASSQGIGLAGGIDEQYF,TGTGCCAGCAGCCAAGGTATAGGACTAGCGGGAGGGATCGACGAGCAGTACTTC
14,NA,TRBV7-2,NA,TRBJ2-7,CASRRIGLVYEQYF,TGTGCCAGCAGGCGCATCGGACTTGTCTACGAGCAGTACTTC
15,few,TRBV7-2,NA,TRBJ1-2,CASSLVPHRDDGYTF,TGTGCCAGCAGCTTAGTGCCCCACAGGGACGATGGCTACACCTTC
13,few,TRBV7-8,NA,TRBJ2-7,CASSLLGGNEQYF,TGTGCCAGCAGCCTCCTTGGGGGGAACGAGCAGTACTTC
16,few,TRBV7-2,TRBD2,TRBJ2-1,CASSSDPTSGEETQFF,TGTGCCAGCAGCTCCGATCCGACTAGCGGGGAAGAGACCCAGTTCTTC